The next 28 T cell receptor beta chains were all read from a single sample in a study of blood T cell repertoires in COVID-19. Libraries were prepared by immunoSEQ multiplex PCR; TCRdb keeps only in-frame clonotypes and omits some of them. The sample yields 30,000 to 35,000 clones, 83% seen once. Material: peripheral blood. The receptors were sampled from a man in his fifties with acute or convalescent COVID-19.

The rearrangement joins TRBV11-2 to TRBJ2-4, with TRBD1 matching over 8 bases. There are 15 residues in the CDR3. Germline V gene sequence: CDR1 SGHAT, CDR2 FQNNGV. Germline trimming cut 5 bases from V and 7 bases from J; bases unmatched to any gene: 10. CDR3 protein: CASSQYRGVGNIQYF. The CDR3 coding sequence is TGTGCCAGCAGCCAGTACAGGGGGGTCGGGAACATTCAGTACTTC.

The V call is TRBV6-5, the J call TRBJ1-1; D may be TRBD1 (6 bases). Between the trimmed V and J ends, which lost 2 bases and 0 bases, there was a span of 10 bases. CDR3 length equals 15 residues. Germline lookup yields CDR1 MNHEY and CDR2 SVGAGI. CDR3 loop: CASSYLRTVNTEAFF. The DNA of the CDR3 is TGTGCCAGCAGTTACCTCCGGACAGTGAACACTGAAGCTTTCTTT.

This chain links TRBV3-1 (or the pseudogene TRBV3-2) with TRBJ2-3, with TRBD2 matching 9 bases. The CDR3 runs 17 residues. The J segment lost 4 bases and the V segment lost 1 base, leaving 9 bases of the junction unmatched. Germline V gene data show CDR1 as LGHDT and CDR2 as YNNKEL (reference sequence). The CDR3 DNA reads TGTGCCAGCAGCCAAGGTCTGCGGGGGGGCCGGGCAGATACGCAGTATTTT. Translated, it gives CASSQGLRGGRADTQYF.

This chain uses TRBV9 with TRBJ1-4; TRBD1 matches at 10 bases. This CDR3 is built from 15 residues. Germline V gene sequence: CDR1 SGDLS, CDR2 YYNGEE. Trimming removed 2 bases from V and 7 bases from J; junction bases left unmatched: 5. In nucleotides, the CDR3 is TGTGCCAGCAGCGTCAGGACAGGGGGAGTTGAAAAACTGTTTTTT. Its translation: CASSVRTGGVEKLFF.

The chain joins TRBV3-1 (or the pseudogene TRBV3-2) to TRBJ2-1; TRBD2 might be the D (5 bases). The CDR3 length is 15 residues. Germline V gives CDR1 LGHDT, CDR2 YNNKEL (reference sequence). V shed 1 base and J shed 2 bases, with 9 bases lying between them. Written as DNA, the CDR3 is TGTGCCAGCAGCCAAGGAGGGTTTACCTACAATGAGCAGTTCTTC. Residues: CASSQGGFTYNEQFF.

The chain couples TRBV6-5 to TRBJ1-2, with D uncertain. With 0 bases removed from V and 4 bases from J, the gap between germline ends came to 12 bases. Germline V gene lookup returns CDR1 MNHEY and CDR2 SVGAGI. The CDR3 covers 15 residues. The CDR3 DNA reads TGTGCCAGCAGTTACTCTCCGGGAAGCAGCTATGGCTACACCTTC. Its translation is CASSYSPGSSYGYTF.

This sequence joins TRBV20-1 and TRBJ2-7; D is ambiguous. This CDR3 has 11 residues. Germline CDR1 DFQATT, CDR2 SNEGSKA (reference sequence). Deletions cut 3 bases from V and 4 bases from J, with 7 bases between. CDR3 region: CSASALYEQYF. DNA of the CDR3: TGCAGTGCTAGTGCCCTTTACGAGCAGTACTTC.

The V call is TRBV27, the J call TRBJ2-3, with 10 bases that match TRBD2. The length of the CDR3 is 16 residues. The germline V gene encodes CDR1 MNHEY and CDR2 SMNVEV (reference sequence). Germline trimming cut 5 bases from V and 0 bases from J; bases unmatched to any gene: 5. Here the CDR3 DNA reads TGTGCCAGCAGTCCACGGACTAGCGGAAGCACAGATACGCAGTATTTT. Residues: CASSPRTSGSTDTQYF.

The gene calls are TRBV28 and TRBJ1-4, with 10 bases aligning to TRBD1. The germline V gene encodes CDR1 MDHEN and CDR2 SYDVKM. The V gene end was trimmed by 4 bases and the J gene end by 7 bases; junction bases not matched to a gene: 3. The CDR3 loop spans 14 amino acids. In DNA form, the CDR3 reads TGTGCCAGCAGTTGGGACAGGGGTAGTGAAAAACTGTTTTTT. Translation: CASSWDRGSEKLFF.

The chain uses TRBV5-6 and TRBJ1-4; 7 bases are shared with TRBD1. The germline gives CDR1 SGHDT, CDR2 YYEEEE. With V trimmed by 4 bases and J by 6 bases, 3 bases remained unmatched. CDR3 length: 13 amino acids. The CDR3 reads CASSPGTDEKLFF. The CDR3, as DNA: TGTGCCAGCAGCCCTGGGACAGATGAAAAACTGTTTTTT. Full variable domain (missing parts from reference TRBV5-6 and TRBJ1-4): DAGVTQSPTHLIKTRGQQVTLRCSPKSGHDTVSWYQQALGQGPQFIFQYYEEEERQRGNFPDRFSGHQFPNYSSELNVNALLLGDSALYLCASSPGTDEKLFFGSGTQLSVL.

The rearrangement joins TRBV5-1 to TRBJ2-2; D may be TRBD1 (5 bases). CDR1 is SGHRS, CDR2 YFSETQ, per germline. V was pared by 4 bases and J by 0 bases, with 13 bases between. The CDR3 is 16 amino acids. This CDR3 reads CASSPQAPANTGELFF. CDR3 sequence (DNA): TGCGCCAGCAGCCCACAGGCCCCGGCGAACACCGGGGAGCTGTTTTTT. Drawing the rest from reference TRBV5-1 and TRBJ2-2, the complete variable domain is KAGVTQTPRYLIKTRGQQVTLSCSPISGHRSVSWYQQTPGQGLQFLFEYFSETQRNKGNFPGRFSGRQFSNSRSEMNVSTLELGDSALYLCASSPQAPANTGELFFGEGSRLTVL.

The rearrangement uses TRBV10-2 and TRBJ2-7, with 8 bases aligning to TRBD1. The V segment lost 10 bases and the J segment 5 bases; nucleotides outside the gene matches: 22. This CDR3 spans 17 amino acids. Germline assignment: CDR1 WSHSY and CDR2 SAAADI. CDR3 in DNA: TGCGCCACCTTTGCCCCAGCAACAGGGGGGCCACCTAACGAGCAGTACTTC. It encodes CATFAPATGGPPNEQYF.

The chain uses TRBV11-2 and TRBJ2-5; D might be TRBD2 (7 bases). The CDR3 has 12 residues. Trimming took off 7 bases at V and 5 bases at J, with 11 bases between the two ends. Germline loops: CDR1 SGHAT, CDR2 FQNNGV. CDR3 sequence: CASTEGGETQYF. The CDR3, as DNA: TGTGCCAGCACGGAGGGGGGGGAGACCCAGTACTTC.

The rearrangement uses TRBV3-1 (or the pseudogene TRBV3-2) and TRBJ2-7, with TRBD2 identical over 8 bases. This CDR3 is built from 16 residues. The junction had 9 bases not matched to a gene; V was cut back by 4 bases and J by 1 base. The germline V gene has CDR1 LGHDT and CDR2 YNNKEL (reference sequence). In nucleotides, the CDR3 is TGTGCCAGCAGCCGAAGCATGGCGGGAGGTTCCTACGAGCAGTACTTC. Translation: CASSRSMAGGSYEQYF.

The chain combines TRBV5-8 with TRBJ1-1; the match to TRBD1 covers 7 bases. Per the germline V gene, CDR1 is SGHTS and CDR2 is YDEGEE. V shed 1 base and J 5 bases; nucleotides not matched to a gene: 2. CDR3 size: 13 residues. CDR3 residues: CASSLTGETEAFF. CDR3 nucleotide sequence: TGTGCCAGCAGCTTGACAGGGGAAACTGAAGCTTTCTTT.

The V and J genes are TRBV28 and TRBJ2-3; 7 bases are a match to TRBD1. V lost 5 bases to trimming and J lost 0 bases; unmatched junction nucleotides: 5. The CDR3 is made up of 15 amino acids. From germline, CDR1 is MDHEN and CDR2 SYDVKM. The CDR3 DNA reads TGTGCCAGCAGTCCCACGACAGGGAGCACAGATACGCAGTATTTT. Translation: CASSPTTGSTDTQYF. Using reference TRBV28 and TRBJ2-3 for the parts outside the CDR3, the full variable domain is DVKVTQSSRYLVKRTGEKVFLECVQDMDHENMFWYRQDPGLGLRLIYFSYDVKMKEKGDIPEGYSVSREKKERFSLILESASTNQTSMYLCASSPTTGSTDTQYFGPGTRLTVL.

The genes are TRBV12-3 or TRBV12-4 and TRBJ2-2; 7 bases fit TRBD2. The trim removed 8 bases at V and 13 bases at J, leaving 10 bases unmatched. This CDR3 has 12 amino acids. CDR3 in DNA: TGTGCCAGCCGGGGCGGGGGACTATGGCTGTTTTTT. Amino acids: CASRGGGLWLFF.

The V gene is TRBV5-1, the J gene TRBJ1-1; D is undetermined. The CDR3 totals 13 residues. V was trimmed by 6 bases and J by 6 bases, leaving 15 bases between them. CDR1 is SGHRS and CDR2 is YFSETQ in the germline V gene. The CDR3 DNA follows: TGCGCCAGCACCATGTCGGCCGGGGCTGAAGCTTTCTTT. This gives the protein CASTMSAGAEAFF. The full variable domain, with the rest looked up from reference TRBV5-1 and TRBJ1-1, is KAGVTQTPRYLIKTRGQQVTLSCSPISGHRSVSWYQQTPGQGLQFLFEYFSETQRNKGNFPGRFSGRQFSNSRSEMNVSTLELGDSALYLCASTMSAGAEAFFGQGTRLTVV.

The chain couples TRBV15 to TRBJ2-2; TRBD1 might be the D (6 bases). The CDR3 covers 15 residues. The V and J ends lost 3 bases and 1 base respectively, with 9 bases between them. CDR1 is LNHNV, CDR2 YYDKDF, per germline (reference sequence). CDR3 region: CATSRGQMNTGELFF. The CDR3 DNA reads TGTGCCACCAGCAGGGGACAAATGAACACCGGGGAGCTGTTTTTT.

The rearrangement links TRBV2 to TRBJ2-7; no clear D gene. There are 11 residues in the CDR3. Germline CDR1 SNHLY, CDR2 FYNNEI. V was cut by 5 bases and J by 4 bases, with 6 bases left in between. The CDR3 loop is CASSLSYEQYF. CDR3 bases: TGTGCCAGCAGTCTTTCTTACGAGCAGTACTTC. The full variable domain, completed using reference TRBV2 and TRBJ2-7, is EPEVTQTPSHQVTQMGQEVILRCVPISNHLYFYWYRQILGQKVEFLVSFYNNEISEKSEIFDDQFSVERPDGSNFTLKIRSTKLEDSAMYFCASSLSYEQYFGPGTRLTVT.

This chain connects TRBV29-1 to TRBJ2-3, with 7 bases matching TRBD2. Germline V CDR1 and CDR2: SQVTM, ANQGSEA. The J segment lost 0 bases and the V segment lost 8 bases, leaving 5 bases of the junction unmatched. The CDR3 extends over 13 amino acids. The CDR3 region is CSKSSGSTDTQYF. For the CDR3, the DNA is TGCAGCAAATCTAGCGGAAGCACAGATACGCAGTATTTT.

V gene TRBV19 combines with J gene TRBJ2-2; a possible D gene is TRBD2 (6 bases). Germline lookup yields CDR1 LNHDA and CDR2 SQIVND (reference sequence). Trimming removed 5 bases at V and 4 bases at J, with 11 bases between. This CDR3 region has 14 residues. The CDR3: CASSPGLLTGELFF. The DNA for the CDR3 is TGTGCCAGTAGTCCGGGACTCCTCACCGGGGAGCTGTTTTTT.

DNA of the CDR3: TGTGCCAGCAGCCCCCGGGGAAAGGAGGGCTACACCTTC. Its translation is CASSPRGKEGYTF. This rearrangement joins TRBV3-1 (or the pseudogene TRBV3-2) to TRBJ1-2; D not certain. V lost 4 bases and J 8 bases, leaving 14 bases between the germline ends. Germline-derived CDR1 and CDR2 are LGHDT and YNNKEL (reference sequence). This CDR3 is 13 amino acids long.

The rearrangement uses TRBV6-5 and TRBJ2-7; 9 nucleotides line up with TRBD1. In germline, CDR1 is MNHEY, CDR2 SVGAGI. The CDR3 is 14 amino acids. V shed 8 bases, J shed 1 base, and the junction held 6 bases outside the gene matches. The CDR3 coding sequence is TGTGCCAGCGTACCGGGACAGGGTTCCTACGAGCAGTACTTC. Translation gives CASVPGQGSYEQYF.

CDR3 region: CASSIPGQPVPLISQENGYTF. CDR3 DNA: TGTGCCAGTAGTATCCCAGGACAGCCAGTACCACTAATTTCTCAAGAGAATGGCTACACCTTC. The chain is built from TRBV19 and TRBJ1-2; TRBD1 might be the D (6 bases). The CDR3 totals 21 residues. V dropped 3 bases and J dropped 6 bases, with 35 bases sitting between them. CDR1 and CDR2 from the germline V gene are LNHDA and SQIVND (reference sequence).

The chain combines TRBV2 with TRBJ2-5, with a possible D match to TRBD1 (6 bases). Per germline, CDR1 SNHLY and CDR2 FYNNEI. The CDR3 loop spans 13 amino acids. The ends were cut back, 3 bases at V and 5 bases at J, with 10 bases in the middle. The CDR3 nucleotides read TGTGCCAGCAGTGAGGGGGCGCATGAGACCCAGTACTTC. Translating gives CASSEGAHETQYF.

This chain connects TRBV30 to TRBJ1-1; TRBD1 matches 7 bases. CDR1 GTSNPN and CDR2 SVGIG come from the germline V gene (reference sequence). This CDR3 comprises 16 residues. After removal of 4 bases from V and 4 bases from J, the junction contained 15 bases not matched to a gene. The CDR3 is CAWNLKGRGLGTEAFF. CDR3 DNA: TGTGCCTGGAACCTTAAGGGTAGGGGGCTGGGCACTGAAGCTTTCTTT.

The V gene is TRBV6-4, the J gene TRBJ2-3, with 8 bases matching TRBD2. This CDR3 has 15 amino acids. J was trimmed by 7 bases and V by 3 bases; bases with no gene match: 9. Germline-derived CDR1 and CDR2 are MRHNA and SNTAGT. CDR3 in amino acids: CASSELRGGLYTQYF. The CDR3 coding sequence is TGTGCCAGCAGTGAATTACGGGGGGGCCTGTATACGCAGTATTTT.